What follows is one T cell receptor beta chain and its context. Its antigen has not been determined. Per-base quality was not reported, and no clone a single base away is much larger than it. The cysteine opens and the phenylalanine closes a CDR3 of 14 amino acids. The entry retains the CDR3 DNA only, 42 bases that are in frame from base 1. V is reduced by 7 bases and J by 2 bases, leaving a spacing of 12 bases between them. The germline V gene encodes CDR1 SGHRS and CDR2 YFSETQ. Donors were 30 to 45 systemically healthy Caucasian individuals from Russia aged about 6 to 100 years. Roughly 9 milliliters of peripheral blood were drawn from each donor into EDTA-treated Vacutainer tubes. Ficoll-Paque density-gradient centrifugation was used to isolate PBMCs, with at least 7 million per sample. Trizol reagent was used to extract total RNA from PBMCs, with at least 6 micrograms per sample. For every donor, an aliquot of PBMCs went through flow cytometry to measure the percentages of naive CD45RAhigh/CD27high T cells.

The library was made by 5' RACE. Sequencing was carried out with an Illumina HiSeq 2500. The second PCR ran for roughly 7 to 12 cycles and used a J-beta primer mix along with a sample-barcoded 5' primer. A unique molecular identifier was introduced onto each TCR beta cDNA molecule by a template-switch 5' adaptor carrying 12 random nucleotides. Each sample yielded at least 2.5 million CDR3-containing paired-end reads. First-strand cDNA synthesis was performed from all RNA using the Mint cDNA synthesis kit, with priming by a TRBC-specific oligonucleotide. Following uracil-DNA glycosylase treatment, all cDNA underwent a first 18-cycle PCR with the universal primers M1SS and BC2_uni_R. Per the authors' processing: For normalization, 1 million high-quality reads, each with a distinct molecular identifier, were randomly selected from each sample. Reads sharing molecular identifiers were discarded rather than binned into consensus sequences. MiTCR, set to a Q25 quality threshold and the strictest error-elimination algorithm, was used for CDR3 identification, clonotype clustering and error correction. A nonparametric unseen species model with Euler transformation was used to estimate a lower bound on total TCR beta diversity. TCRdb applied fastp at Q25 and MiXCR to the public reads, then kept only in-frame beta chains. Rows matching on CDR3 protein sequence are summarized as one entry with the most common DNA and genes. The authors' filters were not applied to this entry. The sample table records almost 800,000 distinct CDR3 sequences; about three fifths of these occur just once. The top ten clones comprise over 20% of the sample.

The sample belongs to a study of blood T cells in healthy people across ages (dated by TCRdb to the mid-2010s). Study-level background: Template switching captured roughly one uniquely barcoded TCR beta cDNA molecule per two T cells in model experiments. Donors of different ages were randomly distributed across sequencing lanes to avoid experimental bias. Two additional independent replicas of 1 million unique cDNA reads from the same blood draw were analyzed for two donors (one aged 18 to 30 and one aged 80 or older). The study measured age-related changes in TCR beta repertoire diversity using deep sequencing normalized with unique cDNA molecular identifiers. The donors were divided into four age groups: young (average around 15 years), middle-aged (about 39), aged (about 60) and long-lived (approximately 74). Results the study describes overall, beyond this receptor: Compared with the aged group, more naive CD4+ T cells, fewer expanded clones and increased TCR diversity were shown by the long-lived group, suggesting age selection. As age increased, observed TCR beta diversity per million T cells dropped in a roughly linear way, and a significant reduction was already evident by age about 40. Donor CMV infection status was unknown, potentially confounding age-related changes in expanded clonotypes. Bulk unsorted PBMC profiling prevented conclusive comparison of naive and antigen-experienced compartments. Estimates of total diversity based on one million sequenced T cells were regarded as lower bounds and as underestimates. A strong correlation was found between observed TCR beta diversity and the percentage of naive T cells measured by flow cytometry.

The chain was built from TRBV5-1 and TRBJ2-2; no D segment can be confidently identified. Sequencing was carried out using blood. The receptor was derived from a man between 25 and 39 years old in good health. The bases are TGCGCCAGCTCTGGGCAGACTAACACCGGGGAGCTGTTTTTT. The encoded protein is CASSGQTNTGELFF.